Below, 8 T cell receptor beta chains from the same sample are listed, as sequenced in a study of cytomegalovirus exposure and HLA in healthy donors. Some clones are missing from TCRdb's copy, which holds only in-frame ones; the method was immunoSEQ multiplex PCR. The profile shows 200,000 to 250,000 clones, approximately 80% of them singletons. The sample taken for sequencing was PBMCs. Receptors originate from a woman aged 25 to 39 in good health and CMV-seropositive.

The rearrangement links TRBV6-5 to TRBJ2-1; 8 bases are shared with TRBD2. The CDR3 contains 15 residues. The ends lost 6 bases at V and 4 bases at J; junction bases unmatched: 8. Germline CDR1 MNHEY, CDR2 SVGAGI. The CDR3 spells CASRLAGMEYNEQFF. Here the CDR3 DNA reads TGTGCCAGCAGGTTAGCGGGAATGGAATACAATGAGCAGTTCTTC.

This clone was counted a single time. J is TRBJ2-2 and V is TRBV5-1; unclear D gene. Germline V gene sequence: CDR1 SGHRS, CDR2 YFSETQ. The CDR3 runs 14 residues. Trimming cost V 0 bases and J 6 bases, with 9 bases left between them. The CDR3 loop is CASSLVALAGELFF. The CDR3, as DNA: TGCGCCAGCAGCTTGGTTGCACTTGCCGGGGAGCTGTTTTTT.

The chain couples TRBV7-2 to TRBJ1-5; D not certain. This CDR3 has 12 residues. The ends were cut back, 5 bases at V and 6 bases at J, with 8 bases in the middle. Per the germline V gene, CDR1 is SGHTA and CDR2 is FQGNSA. CDR3 amino acids: CASSPPGQPQHF. The CDR3 nucleotides are TGTGCCAGCAGCCCCCCCGGTCAGCCCCAGCATTTT.

The chain has TRBV30 and TRBJ2-3, with 7 positions matching TRBD2. This CDR3 spans 15 amino acids. Germline V lookup: CDR1 GTSNPN, CDR2 SVGIG (reference sequence). V lost 2 bases and J lost 3; bases outside the gene matches: 8. The CDR3 nucleotides are TGTGCCTGGAGTAAAAGGGGCGGGAGTACAGATACGCAGTATTTT. It yields the protein CAWSKRGGSTDTQYF.

V is TRBV7-2 and J is TRBJ2-7, with TRBD2 matching 8 bases. Germline CDR1 SGHTA, CDR2 FQGNSA. Unmatched junction bases numbered 12, after V lost 4 bases and J lost 4 bases. The CDR3 runs to 16 residues. CDR3 DNA: TGTGCCAGCAGCTCCGTCGGGACTAGTTTATGGTACGAGCAGTACTTC. Translation gives CASSSVGTSLWYEQYF.

The chain uses TRBV18 and TRBJ1-4, with D unresolved. This CDR3 has 14 amino acids. Germline-derived CDR1 and CDR2 are KGHSH and LQKENI. Between the trimmed V and J ends, which lost 3 bases and 2 bases, there was a span of 7 bases. The CDR3 is CASSPSQTNEKLFF. CDR3 DNA: TGTGCCAGCTCACCGAGCCAGACTAATGAAAAACTGTTTTTT.

The gene calls are TRBV7-6 and TRBJ2-1; 8 nucleotides match TRBD2. Germline V lookup: CDR1 SGHVS, CDR2 FNYEAQ. V shed 5 bases, J shed 6 bases, and the junction held 12 bases outside the gene matches. The CDR3 has 16 residues. DNA for the CDR3: TGTGCCAGCAGCGTATATCCGGGACTAGTCCGCAATGAGCAGTTCTTC. It is translated as CASSVYPGLVRNEQFF. Combining the CDR3 with reference TRBV7-6 and TRBJ2-1 gives the whole variable domain GAGVSQSPRYKVTKRGQDVALRCDPISGHVSLYWYRQALGQGPEFLTYFNYEAQQDKSGLPNDRFSAERPEGSISTLTIQRTEQRDSAMYRCASSVYPGLVRNEQFFGPGTRLTVL.

The CDR3 spells CASSESARQDRRQETQYF. CDR3 sequence (DNA): TGTGCCAGCAGTGAATCGGCCCGGCAGGATCGGAGACAAGAGACCCAGTACTTC. This chain links TRBV25-1 with TRBJ2-5; no definite D call. Germline lookup yields CDR1 MGHDK and CDR2 SYGVNS. This CDR3 contains 18 residues. The ends were cut back, 1 base at V and 2 bases at J, with 20 bases in the middle.